Described below is a single T cell receptor (beta chain) sequence and its context. Judged by its sample share, this clonotype qualifies as medium-sized (0.01 to 0.1%). The target of this receptor is not known. Base qualities are missing; no much larger clone stands one base away. The germline V gene (reference sequence) specifies MNHNY as CDR1 and SVGAGI as CDR2. From V the trimming removes 7 bases and from J it removes 2 bases, while the gene matches leave 2 bases of the junction unaccounted for. The CDR3 numbers 12 residues from cysteine through phenylalanine. CDR3 DNA is the only sequence kept; it has 36 bases, read in frame from the first base. The time point label, read with the paper, signifies: sample taken at primary tumor resection. Donors were approximately 72 patients with early-stage, untreated non-small cell lung cancer from the lung TRACERx cohort. TCR sequencing used whole RNA extracted from tumor and nontumor lung tissue, or from cryopreserved PBMC samples, without cell sorting. Patients were selected for TCR sequencing only if sufficient RNA was available from at least two tumor regions. Before selection, tumor and adjacent nontumor lung specimens were reviewed by a lung pathologist.

Library creation used 5' RACE. Sequenced using a NextSeq 500. The TCR library protocol attached a unique molecular identifier to each TCR cDNA molecule to allow correction of PCR and sequencing errors. The study's own analysis went as follows. Decombinator tools were used for TCR identification, UMI-based error correction and CDR3 extraction. Expanded TCRs were defined as those above a frequency of 2 per 1,000, corresponding to the top 1% of the tumor frequency distribution. Expanded tumor TCRs were classed as regional if statistically deemed absent (corrected P<0.05) from at least one tumor region, otherwise ubiquitous. Each repertoire was subsampled 100 times to 5,000 TCRs, after which Renyi diversity was computed with the R vegan package. CDR3 similarity networks were built from amino acid triplet string-kernel similarity, connecting CDR3s with pairwise similarity above 0.82. In TCRdb, the public reads were trimmed at Q25 with fastp and aligned with MiXCR, with productive beta chains retained. Every CDR3 protein is listed once, alongside the most common genes and DNA of its rows. TCRdb, not the authors, supplied the V and J calls. For this sample there are under 7,500 distinct CDR3 sequences; more than 20% appear just once. 20% to 25% of the sample is taken by the ten largest.

The sample originates from a study of spatial heterogeneity in lung cancer (dated by TCRdb to about 2019). Context from the whole study: Beta-chain transcripts were consistently detected in greater numbers than alpha-chain transcripts, which likely reflected higher beta-chain transcript abundance. In tumor regions, TCR transcript counts showed a strong correlation with a T cell transcriptional module score derived from matched bulk RNA-seq. In the raw uncorrected reads, each unique combination of TCR and UMI appeared more than ten times on average. In non-small cell lung cancer, the study made a quantitative comparison of TCR alpha and beta repertoires among multiple tumor regions, matched nontumor lung and blood. TCR repertoire features were related to nonsynonymous mutation counts determined by whole-exome sequencing of tumor tissue. Both alpha and beta chains were TCR-sequenced in hundreds of tumor regions, under 80 matched nontumor lung samples and around 54 PBMC samples obtained at surgery.

Overall study outcomes, separate from this receptor: Additional single-cell paired TCR alpha and beta sequencing was considered necessary to confirm, at a functional level, the hypothesis that regional TCRs recognize regional mutations. The count of ubiquitous expanded TCRs correlated with the count of ubiquitous nonsynonymous mutations, and the count of regional expanded TCRs correlated with the count of regional nonsynonymous mutations. Estimated TCR-seq coverage of tumor T cells was only roughly 7% for alpha chains and 12% to 15% for beta chains. The tumor nonsynonymous mutation count correlated with the number of expanded intratumoral alpha and beta TCRs.

This material consisted of lung tumor tissue, taken at surgery. The chain is assembled from TRBV6-6 and TRBJ2-7; the junction holds 7 bases that match TRBD2. This sequence was found in a male donor with early-stage non-small cell lung cancer. The CDR3: CASNRGAYEQYF. The DNA sequence follows: TGTGCCAGCAACCGGGGGGCCTACGAGCAGTACTTC.